This TCR beta chain was sequenced in a study of response to subunit inactivated influenza vaccine. General study results and limits: Authors suggested that a seasonal influenza vaccination recruits few new T cells each time.

TCRdb analysed the RT-PCR reads with MiXCR anew, one entry per CDR3 protein. The table includes roughly 700,000 distinct CDR3 sequences, more than 11% detected once. Germline CDR1 reads MDHEN; CDR2 reads SYDVKM. V lost 7 bases, J lost 3 bases, and 6 bases stayed unmatched. This CDR3 is 15 amino acids long. This clonotype was found many times. Its antigen is unknown. The V call is TRBV28, the J call TRBJ2-1; TRBD1 matches 10 bases. The sequence derives from a man aged 50 to 59 who received an inactivated influenza vaccine. Material: PBMCs from blood, obtained around 14 days before vaccination. The CDR3 region is CASIGQGVVYNEQFF. In DNA form, the CDR3 reads TGTGCCAGCATAGGACAGGGGGTTGTCTACAATGAGCAGTTCTTC.